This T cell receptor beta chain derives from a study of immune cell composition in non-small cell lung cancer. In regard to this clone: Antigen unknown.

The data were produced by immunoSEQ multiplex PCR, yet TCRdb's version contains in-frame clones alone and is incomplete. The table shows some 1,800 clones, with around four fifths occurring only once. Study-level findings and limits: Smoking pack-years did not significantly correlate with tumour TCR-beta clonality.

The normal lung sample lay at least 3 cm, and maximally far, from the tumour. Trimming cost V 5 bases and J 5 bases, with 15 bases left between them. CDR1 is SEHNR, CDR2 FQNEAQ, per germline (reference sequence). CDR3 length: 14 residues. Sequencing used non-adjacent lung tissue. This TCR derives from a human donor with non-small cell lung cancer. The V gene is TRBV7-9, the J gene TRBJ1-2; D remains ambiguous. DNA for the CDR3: TGTGCCAGCAGCCCGACCGGGTTGGAGTATGGCTACACCTTC. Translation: CASSPTGLEYGYTF.